These 6 T cell receptor beta chains share one sample of origin, sequenced in a study of monozygotic twins with cystic fibrosis. Measured with immunoSEQ multiplex PCR; TCRdb has only the in-frame clones, and not every one. The table lists about 5,000 clones, about 96% of them singletons, with approximately 3% in the top ten. The sample consisted of blood. The receptors shown here come from a boy aged 2-15 years with cystic fibrosis.

The rearrangement joins TRBV25-1 to TRBJ2-3; D not resolved. CDR1 MGHDK and CDR2 SYGVNS come from the germline V gene. The CDR3 has 15 amino acids. The V gene lost 3 bases and the J gene lost 1 base, with 11 bases spanning the gap. The CDR3 bases are TGTGCCAGCAGTGACCCGAATTCGGGCACAGATACGCAGTATTTT. Protein: CASSDPNSGTDTQYF.

The chain recombines TRBV9 with TRBJ2-5; TRBD1 agrees at 10 bases. The CDR3 has 14 residues. Germline CDR1 reads SGDLS; CDR2 reads YYNGEE. V lost 3 bases and J lost 5; bases outside the gene matches: 4. CDR3: CASSATGGEETQYF. The DNA of the CDR3 is TGTGCCAGCAGCGCGACAGGGGGCGAGGAGACCCAGTACTTC.

The chain combines TRBV2 with TRBJ1-5, with a weak D call TRBD1 (6 bases). Germline loops: CDR1 SNHLY, CDR2 FYNNEI. CDR3 length: 14 amino acids. V gave up 6 bases and J gave up 2 bases, with 11 bases separating them. CDR3 DNA sequence: TGTGCCAGCAGGGGGGGACAAGGCAATCAGCCCCAGCATTTT. Translation: CASRGGQGNQPQHF. Full variable domain (missing parts from reference TRBV2 and TRBJ1-5): EPEVTQTPSHQVTQMGQEVILRCVPISNHLYFYWYRQILGQKVEFLVSFYNNEISEKSEIFDDQFSVERPDGSNFTLKIRSTKLEDSAMYFCASRGGQGNQPQHFGDGTRLSIL.

The CDR3 region has the DNA TGTGCCAGCAGCCCGGGGGGCCTTAGGACCGGGGAGCTGTTTTTT. Protein product: CASSPGGLRTGELFF. V gene TRBV13 combines with J gene TRBJ2-2, with D perhaps matching TRBD2 (7 bases). The CDR3 spans 15 residues. The V gene's germline CDR1 is PRHDT and CDR2 FYEKMQ (reference sequence). The V end was cut by 5 bases, the J end by 5 bases, with 15 bases between.

This rearrangement joins TRBV7-2 to TRBJ1-2, with unresolved D. From germline, CDR1 is SGHTA and CDR2 FQGNSA. The V gene lost 2 bases and the J gene lost 1 base, with 17 bases spanning the gap. The CDR3 totals 17 residues. CDR3: CASSLLLMAGSNYGYTF. CDR3 in DNA: TGTGCCAGCAGCTTATTACTTATGGCGGGGAGTAACTATGGCTACACCTTC.

This chain connects TRBV29-1 to TRBJ1-2, with TRBD1 matching over 7 bases. The CDR3 is 20 amino acids. The V segment lost 1 base and the J segment 3 bases; nucleotides outside the gene matches: 23. Germline V gene sequence: CDR1 SQVTM, CDR2 ANQGSEA. The chain's CDR3 is CSVEGPPSDRVYESHYGYTF. The CDR3 DNA reads TGCAGCGTTGAAGGTCCTCCATCAGACAGGGTGTACGAGTCCCACTATGGCTACACCTTC.